Below, 27 T cell receptor beta chains from the same sample are listed, as sequenced in a study of shared clonotypes between healthy human individuals. The protocol was immunoSEQ multiplex PCR, while the TCRdb copy is restricted to in-frame clones and leaves out a portion. The sample lists millions of clones, over 85% occurring once. The specimen was naive CD4+ T cells from PBMCs. Indicated subset: CD45RA+ positively selected. The receptors derive from a man aged 18-30 years in good health. Some clones in this sample may be carry-over from other donors' samples.

In this sample, this clone turned up a few times. This chain uses TRBV6-6 with TRBJ1-5, with a weak D call TRBD1 (6 bases). The V gene lost 2 bases and the J gene lost 10 bases, with 12 bases spanning the gap. Per the germline V gene, CDR1 is MNHNY and CDR2 is SVGAGI (reference sequence). The CDR3 is made up of 13 amino acids. This CDR3 is CASSYTTGSPQHF. CDR3 sequence (DNA): TGTGCCAGCAGTTACACTACAGGGAGCCCCCAGCATTTT.

The chain couples TRBV28 to TRBJ2-4; the match to TRBD2 covers 7 bases. The CDR3 runs to 14 residues. Trimming took 8 bases from V and 9 from J; bases not matched to a gene: 13. The germline gives CDR1 MDHEN, CDR2 SYDVKM. The CDR3 here is CASHPPGGSSIQYF. As DNA, the CDR3 is TGTGCCAGCCATCCCCCAGGCGGGAGTAGCATTCAGTACTTC. Full variable domain (remainder filled in from reference TRBV28 and TRBJ2-4): DVKVTQSSRYLVKRTGEKVFLECVQDMDHENMFWYRQDPGLGLRLIYFSYDVKMKEKGDIPEGYSVSREKKERFSLILESASTNQTSMYLCASHPPGGSSIQYFGAGTRLSVL.

The V call is TRBV2, the J call TRBJ2-7; TRBD2 aligns across 10 bases. The V and J ends lost 3 bases and 3 bases, in that order; junction bases with no gene match: 5. Per germline, CDR1 SNHLY and CDR2 FYNNEI. There are 15 residues in the CDR3. CDR3 in DNA: TGTGCCAGCAGTGAGGCTAGCGGGAGCCTCTACGAGCAGTACTTC. Its protein is CASSEASGSLYEQYF.

This chain uses TRBV6-1 with TRBJ1-4, with D unresolved. V lost 5 bases and J 8 bases, leaving 18 bases between the germline ends. The CDR3 runs 15 residues. Germline lookup yields CDR1 MNHNS and CDR2 SASEGT. The DNA of the CDR3 is TGTGCCAGCAGTCCCGACTTTGCTTATAGGGAAAAACTGTTTTTT. Translation: CASSPDFAYREKLFF.

V usage is TRBV7-2 and J usage is TRBJ1-2; 9 bases align to TRBD1. Germline-derived CDR1 and CDR2 are SGHTA and FQGNSA. V lost 5 bases and J lost 7; bases outside the gene matches: 8. The CDR3 runs 14 residues. The CDR3 region is CASSPGTGPLGYTF. CDR3 sequence (DNA): TGTGCCAGCAGCCCCGGGACAGGGCCACTTGGCTACACCTTC. The whole variable domain, filled in from reference TRBV7-2 and TRBJ1-2, reads GAGVSQSPSNKVTEKGKDVELRCDPISGHTALYWYRQSLGQGLEFLIYFQGNSAPDKSGLPSDRFSAERTGGSVSTLTIQRTQQEDSAVYLCASSPGTGPLGYTFGSGTRLTVV.

J is TRBJ1-2 and V is TRBV7-9; possibly TRBD1 for D (5 bases). Trimming cost V 7 bases and J 3 bases, with 12 bases left between them. Germline V gene sequence: CDR1 SEHNR, CDR2 FQNEAQ (reference sequence). The CDR3 has 13 residues. The CDR3, as DNA: TGTGCCAGCACCGGGGCAGGGCACTATGGCTACACCTTC. It is translated as CASTGAGHYGYTF. Based on the CDR3 plus reference TRBV7-9 and TRBJ1-2, the full variable domain is DTGVSQNPRHKITKRGQNVTFRCDPISEHNRLYWYRQTLGQGPEFLTYFQNEAQLEKSRLLSDRFSAERPKGSFSTLEIQRTEQGDSAMYLCASTGAGHYGYTFGSGTRLTVV.

Here the CDR3 reads CASSLGLAGGRREQFF. The CDR3 DNA sequence: TGTGCCAGCAGCTTAGGTTTAGCGGGGGGTCGCCGTGAGCAGTTCTTC. The rearrangement uses TRBV7-2 and TRBJ2-1, with 10 bases that match TRBD2. The CDR3 totals 16 residues. In germline, CDR1 is SGHTA, CDR2 FQGNSA. V trimming: 1 base; J trimming: 9 bases; junction bases outside the gene matches: 9.

The V call is TRBV6-1, the J call TRBJ1-4, with 10 bases matching TRBD1. After removal of 4 bases from V and 8 bases from J, the junction contained 10 bases not matched to a gene. This CDR3 has 16 amino acids. Germline V lookup: CDR1 MNHNS, CDR2 SASEGT. The CDR3 is CASSAMTGTGVEKLFF. CDR3 coding DNA: TGTGCCAGCAGTGCCATGACCGGGACAGGGGTCGAAAAACTGTTTTTT.

The chain has TRBV10-3 and TRBJ2-1; 7 bases map to TRBD2. This CDR3 has 12 residues. The germline CDR1 and CDR2 sequences are ENHRY and SYGVKD. Trimming cost V 10 bases and J 8 bases; bases outside gene matches: 8. This CDR3 reads CATRGSWYEQFF. The CDR3 DNA reads TGTGCCACACGCGGGAGTTGGTATGAGCAGTTCTTC.

The chain employs TRBV6-6 and TRBJ2-1; the D is unclear. V gave up 6 bases and J gave up 0 bases, with 9 bases separating them. The CDR3 spans 14 residues. Per germline, CDR1 MNHNY and CDR2 SVGAGI (reference sequence). The CDR3 DNA reads TGTGCCAGCAGCCGGCTCGGCTCCTACAATGAGCAGTTCTTC. Protein: CASSRLGSYNEQFF.

The V and J genes are TRBV7-8 and TRBJ2-7; D is tentatively TRBD1 or TRBD2 (7 bases each). Germline CDR1 SGHVS, CDR2 FQNEAQ. Trimming removed 5 bases at V and 4 bases at J, with 15 bases between. The CDR3 consists of 14 residues. The CDR3 sequence: CASSHGRGRYEQYF. The CDR3 DNA reads TGTGCCAGCAGCCATGGGAGGGGGCGGTACGAGCAGTACTTC.

CDR3 amino acids: CASSPRSRGVSADTQYF. DNA of the CDR3: TGTGCCAGCAGCCCAAGGAGTAGGGGAGTTAGCGCAGATACGCAGTATTTT. The V gene is TRBV7-8, the J gene TRBJ2-3, with D perhaps TRBD1 or TRBD2 (5 bases each). CDR1 and CDR2 (germline): SGHVS, FQNEAQ. V was clipped by 5 bases and J by 4 bases, with 22 bases between them. This CDR3 contains 17 residues.

The chain couples TRBV6-1 to TRBJ2-7; 9 nucleotides agree with TRBD1. The germline gives CDR1 MNHNS, CDR2 SASEGT. The CDR3 extends over 13 amino acids. The V segment lost 7 bases and the J segment 7 bases; nucleotides outside the gene matches: 8. The DNA for the CDR3 is TGTGCCAGCACTAAGGACAGGGGTGTTGAGCAGTACTTC. Translating gives CASTKDRGVEQYF.

The chain is built from TRBV15 and TRBJ2-1, with D perhaps matching TRBD1 or TRBD2 (5 bases each). The CDR3 is 16 residues long. V was shortened by 5 bases and J by 6 bases, with 20 bases between the two germline ends. Looked up from germline, CDR1 is LNHNV and CDR2 is YYDKDF (reference sequence). The CDR3 spells CATSPMARASSNEQFF. The CDR3 DNA sequence: TGTGCCACCAGCCCGATGGCCAGGGCTAGCAGCAATGAGCAGTTCTTC. The variable domain in full, with the rest retrieved from reference TRBV15 and TRBJ2-1, is DAMVIQNPRYQVTQFGKPVTLSCSQTLNHNVMYWYQQKSSQAPKLLFHYYDKDFNNEADTPDNFQSRRPNTSFCFLDIRSPGLGDTAMYLCATSPMARASSNEQFFGPGTRLTVL.

The chain carries TRBV9 and TRBJ2-1; D unclear. Germline V gene data show CDR1 as SGDLS and CDR2 as YYNGEE. V was pared by 0 bases and J by 3 bases, with 13 bases between. The CDR3 extends over 16 amino acids. The CDR3 DNA follows: TGTGCCAGCAGCGTAGATGAACTGCCCGTCTACAATGAGCAGTTCTTC. Protein sequence: CASSVDELPVYNEQFF.

The V call is TRBV27, the J call TRBJ1-4; D might be TRBD1 (6 bases). In germline, CDR1 is MNHEY, CDR2 SMNVEV (reference sequence). The CDR3 loop spans 18 amino acids. Trimming took 7 bases from V and 2 from J, leaving 23 bases between them. The DNA of the CDR3 is TGTGCCAGCAAGTTTTCCGGGGGCAGGGTTTCGACTAATGAAAAACTGTTTTTT. It yields the protein CASKFSGGRVSTNEKLFF.

This clone was observed a single time. The chain is built from TRBV5-4 and TRBJ2-1; 8 bases fit TRBD1. V dropped 0 bases and J dropped 9; count of bases not matched to a gene: 8. The CDR3 extends over 15 amino acids. Germline CDR1 reads SGHNT; CDR2 reads YYREEE (reference sequence). The CDR3: CASSLVTGVGGEQFF. The CDR3 DNA reads as TGTGCCAGCAGCTTGGTGACAGGGGTGGGTGGTGAGCAGTTCTTC.

The V and J genes are TRBV18 and TRBJ1-5, with 9 bases identical to TRBD1. The J segment lost 7 bases and the V segment lost 6 bases, leaving 10 bases of the junction unmatched. The CDR3 sequence is 15 residues long. The germline V gene encodes CDR1 KGHSH and CDR2 LQKENI. CDR3 nucleotides: TGTGCCAGCTCCCCCGGGACAGGGTTTGGACAGCCCCAGCATTTT. It is translated as CASSPGTGFGQPQHF.

The rearrangement joins TRBV29-1 to TRBJ2-5; perhaps TRBD2 as D (6 bases). Per the germline V gene, CDR1 is SQVTM and CDR2 is ANQGSEA. Between the trimmed V and J ends, which lost 1 base and 7 bases, there was a span of 10 bases. The CDR3 sequence is 12 residues long. The CDR3 reads CSVEGGEATQYF. The CDR3 region has the DNA TGCAGCGTTGAAGGAGGGGAGGCGACCCAGTACTTC.

This rearrangement joins TRBV5-1 to TRBJ2-1; the D gene is possibly TRBD2 (5 bases). The CDR3 extends over 15 amino acids. Germline lookup yields CDR1 SGHRS and CDR2 YFSETQ. Trimming left V 0 bases short and J 8 bases short, with 15 bases between. For the CDR3, the DNA is TGCGCCAGCAGCTTGGGGGCCACTGAGGGATATGAGCAGTTCTTC. It encodes CASSLGATEGYEQFF. Using reference TRBV5-1 and TRBJ2-1 for the parts outside the CDR3, the full variable domain is KAGVTQTPRYLIKTRGQQVTLSCSPISGHRSVSWYQQTPGQGLQFLFEYFSETQRNKGNFPGRFSGRQFSNSRSEMNVSTLELGDSALYLCASSLGATEGYEQFFGPGTRLTVL.

This chain joins TRBV27 and TRBJ1-2; D possibly corresponds to TRBD1 (6 bases). V dropped 6 bases and J dropped 0 bases, with 26 bases sitting between them. The CDR3 covers 19 residues. Germline values: CDR1 MNHEY, CDR2 SMNVEV (reference sequence). The CDR3 bases are TGTGCCAGCAGCCGAGACTCGGGACAAGGAGGGCGATCTAACTATGGCTACACCTTC. Translated, it gives CASSRDSGQGGRSNYGYTF.

V is TRBV7-2 and J is TRBJ2-2; 7 bases match TRBD2. The CDR3 consists of 16 residues. CDR1 is SGHTA and CDR2 is FQGNSA in the germline V gene. The J segment lost 7 bases and the V segment lost 5 bases, leaving 13 bases of the junction unmatched. The DNA for the CDR3 is TGTGCCAGCAGCCCAGCTGGGCCCGGGAGGTACGGGGAGCTGTTTTTT. Its protein is CASSPAGPGRYGELFF.

The chain employs TRBV11-3 and TRBJ2-2; D gene unclear. V lost 4 bases, J lost 5 bases, and 11 bases lay in between. CDR1 is SGHNT and CDR2 is YENEEA in the germline V gene. CDR3 length equals 14 residues. The CDR3 nucleotides read TGTGCCAGCAGCTACCCCTTTGGGACCGGGGAGCTGTTTTTT. It yields the protein CASSYPFGTGELFF.

This chain links TRBV28 with TRBJ2-6, with no clear D. Looked up from germline, CDR1 is MDHEN and CDR2 is SYDVKM. This CDR3 is 13 amino acids long. The V end was cut by 2 bases, the J end by 3 bases, with 2 bases between. This CDR3 reads CASSLNGANVLTF. The CDR3 nucleotides are TGTGCCAGCAGTTTAAATGGGGCCAACGTCCTGACTTTC.

The gene calls are TRBV7-9 and TRBJ2-3, with D possibly being TRBD1 (6 bases). Germline loops: CDR1 SEHNR, CDR2 FQNEAQ (reference sequence). The V end lost 5 bases, the J end lost 1 base, and 13 bases lay between the germline ends. This CDR3 has 15 residues. This CDR3 reads CASSLTGYGTDTQYF. The CDR3 region has the DNA TGTGCCAGCAGCCTCACAGGGTACGGCACAGATACGCAGTATTTT.

This clone was found once. The identical CDR3 is also encoded by other nucleotide sequences in the sample. The chain links TRBV15 to TRBJ1-1, with D uncertain. The germline V and J ends were trimmed by 0 bases and 4 bases, with 6 bases remaining between them. Germline lookup yields CDR1 LNHNV and CDR2 YYDKDF (reference sequence). The CDR3 totals 13 residues. CDR3 DNA: TGTGCCACCAGCAGAGAAGTGGGCACTGAAGCTTTCTTT. This sequence encodes CATSREVGTEAFF.

This chain uses TRBV19 with TRBJ2-6; D remains unclear. The CDR3 is 15 residues long. Trimming shortened V by 0 bases and J by 0 bases, and 3 bases separated the two germline ends. The germline gives CDR1 LNHDA, CDR2 SQIVND (reference sequence). The DNA for the CDR3 is TGTGCCAGTAGTATAGATCCCTCTGGGGCCAACGTCCTGACTTTC. It translates to CASSIDPSGANVLTF.